The clone carrying this TCR beta chain showed up just once. Its antigen remains unidentified. TCRdb's copy holds only in-frame clones and misses some; the assay was immunoSEQ multiplex PCR. This repertoire shows roughly 68,000 clones, roughly 80% found once; its top ten account for approximately 1.5%. These data belong to a study of OX40 agonist ivuxolimab in advanced cancers. Whole-study results and caveats: Compared with CD4+, CD8+ T cells on average had more expanded clones.

This receptor was obtained from an adult with an advanced solid tumor such as melanoma, head and neck, liver or kidney cancer. Source: CD4+ or CD8+ T cells sorted from blood, taken in a trial of the OX40 agonist ivuxolimab.

This CDR3 is CASSPGQVNEKLFF. CDR3 DNA sequence: TGTGCCAGCTCACCGGGACAGGTTAATGAAAAACTGTTTTTT. The chain is built from TRBV18 and TRBJ1-4; TRBD1 aligns across 8 bases. This CDR3 is 14 amino acids long. The V segment lost 3 bases and the J segment 4 bases; nucleotides outside the gene matches: 1. In germline, CDR1 is KGHSH, CDR2 LQKENI.